This T cell receptor (beta chain) was found in a study of beta chain features in type 1 diabetes. Study as a whole: There were approximately 100,000,000 sorted cells examined across all samples.

The isolated RNA, all of it, was reverse transcribed, so expressed TCRB transcripts were what got sequenced. Profiled with immunoSEQ multiplex PCR; TCRdb holds only in-frame clones, not every one. The data show 350,000 to 450,000 clones, approximately 16% seen once. J gave up 0 bases and V 0 bases, and 12 bases lay outside the gene matches. The CDR3 contains 18 residues. Germline CDR1 GTSNPN, CDR2 SVGIG (reference sequence). The clonotype comes from a woman under 30 in good health. Sequenced: naive CD4+ T cells from blood. The rearrangement joins TRBV30 to TRBJ1-1, with 8 bases aligning to TRBD1. The CDR3 here is CAWSVRFGSGGLNTEAFF. CDR3 bases: TGTGCCTGGAGTGTACGTTTTGGGTCAGGGGGCCTGAACACTGAAGCTTTCTTT.